This TCR beta chain comes out of a study of T-cell reconstitution after alpha-beta-depleted transplantation in children. Germline values: CDR1 SNHLY, CDR2 FYNNEI. The ends were cut back, 7 bases at V and 6 bases at J, with 10 bases in the middle. CDR3 length: 13 amino acids. Unique molecular identifiers were used in preparing the TCRbeta library. TCRdb ran MiXCR on the PCR reads and lists one entry per CDR3 protein. The sample records some 200,000 distinct CDR3 sequences, 9.7% being singletons. This clonotype was seen more than once but under ten times. Source: PBMCs from the stem cell graft donor, taken from the stem cell graft. The rearrangement uses TRBV2 and TRBJ1-6; no clear D gene. This clonotype was obtained from a human donor who donated a stem cell graft to a child with SCID. CDR3: CASTRASNSPLHF. For the CDR3, the DNA is TGTGCCAGCACCCGGGCCTCTAATTCACCCCTCCACTTT.